The next 25 T cell receptor beta chains were all read from a single sample in a study of blood T cells in healthy people across ages. Using a J-beta primer mix together with a sample-barcoded 5' primer, a second PCR was run for 7 to 11 cycles. TCRdb called the 5' RACE reads again in MiXCR, with one record for every CDR3 protein. This table has 700,000 to 1,000,000 distinct CDR3 sequences, roughly 44% appearing once. The specimen sequenced was blood. The receptors shown here come from a man aged 55-75 years in good health.

The chain links TRBV12-3 or TRBV12-4 to TRBJ2-1; 8 nucleotides line up with TRBD2. The V gene end was trimmed by 6 bases and the J gene end by 7 bases; junction bases not matched to a gene: 14. The CDR3 has 16 amino acids. The CDR3 sequence is CASSHGRGGGGNEQFF. The CDR3 nucleotides read TGTGCCAGCAGCCATGGCCGGGGGGGCGGAGGGAATGAGCAGTTCTTC.

The V call is TRBV19, the J call TRBJ2-1; possibly TRBD2 for D (7 bases). This CDR3 spans 17 amino acids. V was shortened by 5 bases and J by 8 bases, with 25 bases between the two germline ends. Germline values: CDR1 LNHDA, CDR2 SQIVND (reference sequence). In DNA form, the CDR3 reads TGTGCCAGTAGTGTCCCCTATGGGGGGGGGCTTAGGGATGAGCAGTTCTTC. Translation: CASSVPYGGGLRDEQFF.

This clonotype was found a few times. The V gene is TRBV29-1, the J gene TRBJ1-2; TRBD1 matches 10 bases. V was clipped by 5 bases and J by 5 bases; unmatched bases: 5. Germline V gene sequence: CDR1 SQVTM, CDR2 ANQGSEA. The CDR3 has 13 amino acids. CDR3 nucleotides: TGCAGCGTTCAGACAGGGGGCGGATATGGCTACACCTTC. Protein: CSVQTGGGYGYTF.

This clonotype was counted once. The rearrangement uses TRBV6-2 or TRBV6-3 and TRBJ1-2; 7 nucleotides align to TRBD1. CDR1 and CDR2 from the germline V gene are MNHEY and SVGEGT. The CDR3 covers 15 residues. V was pared by 4 bases and J by 5 bases, with 10 bases of the junction left unmatched. The CDR3: CASSSPGQAIYGYTF. CDR3 bases: TGTGCCAGCAGTTCCCCAGGACAGGCGATATATGGCTACACCTTC.

Ten or more counts support this clonotype. The gene calls are TRBV20-1 and TRBJ2-5, with D tentatively TRBD1 (6 bases). Per germline, CDR1 DFQATT and CDR2 SNEGSKA (reference sequence). The CDR3 is 12 amino acids. Trimming cost V 8 bases and J 1 base, with 11 bases left between them. Here the CDR3 DNA reads TGCAGTCCAGGGGCTCTCCAAGAGACCCAGTACTTC. Its translation is CSPGALQETQYF.

The genes are TRBV18 and TRBJ2-5; 13 bases are a match to TRBD2. Germline CDR1 and CDR2: KGHSH and LQKENI. The CDR3 has 17 residues. The V gene end was trimmed by 4 bases and the J gene end by 2 bases; junction bases not matched to a gene: 7. The CDR3 reads CASSRKTSGGPQETQYF. Written as DNA, the CDR3 is TGTGCCAGCTCACGTAAGACTAGCGGGGGGCCTCAAGAGACCCAGTACTTC.

The chain combines TRBV2 with TRBJ1-1; D perhaps matches TRBD1 (5 bases). The ends were cut back, 7 bases at V and 11 bases at J, with 20 bases in the middle. Germline CDR1 is SNHLY and CDR2 is FYNNEI. The CDR3 extends over 13 amino acids. CDR3 loop: CASTGDSSSSAFF. The CDR3 DNA reads TGTGCCAGCACAGGCGACAGTTCCTCGTCCGCTTTCTTT. The full variable domain, completed using reference TRBV2 and TRBJ1-1, is EPEVTQTPSHQVTQMGQEVILRCVPISNHLYFYWYRQILGQKVEFLVSFYNNEISEKSEIFDDQFSVERPDGSNFTLKIRSTKLEDSAMYFCASTGDSSSSAFFGQGTRLTVV.

V usage is TRBV13 and J usage is TRBJ1-2; weak D call: TRBD1 (6 bases). Trimming pared 7 bases from V and 6 bases from J, leaving 18 bases between. The CDR3 consists of 14 residues. Germline V CDR1 and CDR2: PRHDT, FYEKMQ (reference sequence). DNA of the CDR3: TGTGCCAGCACGGGAGAGGGGGAGGGGAATGGCTACACCTTC. This encodes CASTGEGEGNGYTF.

The chain combines TRBV6-2 or TRBV6-3 with TRBJ1-1; TRBD1 is a possible D gene (6 bases). This CDR3 is built from 15 residues. Trimming removed 6 bases at V and 3 bases at J, with 17 bases between. Germline-derived CDR1 and CDR2 are MNHEY and SVGEGT. The CDR3 protein is CASRPTGSRDTEAFF. The CDR3 coding sequence is TGTGCCAGCAGGCCTACAGGGAGCCGGGACACTGAAGCTTTCTTT.

This clonotype was detected a few times. The chain uses TRBV9 and TRBJ2-6; no definite D call. Germline V gene data show CDR1 as SGDLS and CDR2 as YYNGEE. With 4 bases removed from V and 1 base from J, the gap between germline ends came to 9 bases. The CDR3 contains 15 residues. The DNA for the CDR3 is TGTGCCAGCAGCAATAGGCCTTCTGGGGCCAACGTCCTGACTTTC. Encoded protein: CASSNRPSGANVLTF.

This chain uses TRBV7-2 with TRBJ2-1; 11 positions agree with TRBD2. CDR3 length equals 20 residues. Germline V gene lookup returns CDR1 SGHTA and CDR2 FQGNSA. V trimming: 4 bases; J trimming: 5 bases; junction bases outside the gene matches: 19. The CDR3 coding sequence is TGTGCCAGCAGCTCCCCCCGGGGTAGCGGGAGGGCCTGGATAGACAATGAGCAGTTCTTC. Its translation: CASSSPRGSGRAWIDNEQFF.

The rearrangement joins TRBV6-1 to TRBJ2-7; 11 bases line up with TRBD1. V shed 6 bases, J shed 3 bases, and the junction held 7 bases outside the gene matches. The CDR3 has 15 residues. The germline V gene encodes CDR1 MNHNS and CDR2 SASEGT. The CDR3 loop is CASRGGQGAIYEQYF. The DNA for the CDR3 is TGTGCCAGCAGGGGCGGACAGGGGGCCATCTACGAGCAGTACTTC.

This clonotype was recorded at least ten times. J is TRBJ2-7 and V is TRBV5-1; tentatively, D is TRBD1 or TRBD2 (5 bases each). This CDR3 is 13 amino acids long. Trimming stripped 4 bases from V and 3 bases from J, with 11 bases between. Germline V gene data show CDR1 as SGHRS and CDR2 as YFSETQ. The CDR3 reads CASSRDGFYEQYF. The CDR3 bases are TGCGCCAGCAGCAGGGACGGCTTCTACGAGCAGTACTTC.

This clonotype was counted between two and nine times. This chain joins TRBV9 and TRBJ2-3; D assignment may be TRBD1 or TRBD2 (5 bases each). Germline V CDR1 and CDR2: SGDLS, YYNGEE. The CDR3 totals 17 residues. V was cut by 0 bases and J by 1 base, with 15 bases left in between. The CDR3 nucleotides are TGTGCCAGCAGCGTAGGACGGTTGGGGCGGGGCACAGATACGCAGTATTTT. Amino acid sequence: CASSVGRLGRGTDTQYF.

The chain links TRBV7-2 to TRBJ2-5; 8 nucleotides agree with TRBD2. V trimming: 4 bases; J trimming: 5 bases; junction bases outside the gene matches: 12. The CDR3 totals 16 residues. Germline V gives CDR1 SGHTA, CDR2 FQGNSA. As DNA, the CDR3 is TGTGCCAGCAGCTCCTATAGCGGGGCTGCCTCTGAGACCCAGTACTTC. This sequence encodes CASSSYSGAASETQYF.

There are many counts of this clonotype. This chain joins TRBV10-3 and TRBJ1-2, with 7 bases aligning to TRBD1. The germline V gene encodes CDR1 ENHRY and CDR2 SYGVKD. With V trimmed by 4 bases and J by 6 bases, 5 bases remained unmatched. This CDR3 spans 13 amino acids. CDR3 protein: CAISVTGSDGYTF. The CDR3, as DNA: TGTGCCATCAGTGTGACAGGGTCGGATGGCTACACCTTC.

The V call is TRBV6-1, the J call TRBJ2-7; D unclear. V lost 6 bases, J lost 2 bases, and 17 bases lay in between. The CDR3 extends over 15 amino acids. Looked up from germline, CDR1 is MNHNS and CDR2 is SASEGT. The CDR3 region has the DNA TGTGCCAGCAGGGCCCCGGGCCTTCTCACCTACGAGCAGTACTTC. Amino acid sequence: CASRAPGLLTYEQYF.

This chain links TRBV20-1 with TRBJ2-3; 12 bases agree with TRBD2. The ends lost 6 bases at V and 8 bases at J; junction bases unmatched: 15. The CDR3 covers 16 residues. Germline V lookup: CDR1 DFQATT, CDR2 SNEGSKA (reference sequence). The CDR3: CSAPEGLAGWVGTQYF. The CDR3 coding sequence is TGCAGTGCCCCTGAAGGACTAGCGGGATGGGTCGGTACGCAGTATTTT.

A remark on this clonotype: A much larger clone lies a single base off, so this may be a read error. The chain has TRBV10-3 and TRBJ1-2; TRBD1 might be the D (5 bases). Germline CDR1 is ENHRY and CDR2 is SYGVKD. This CDR3 is built from 13 residues. The CDR3 protein is CVILRQQNYGYTF. The CDR3 DNA reads as TGTGTCATCCTGCGACAGCAGAACTATGGCTACACCTTC.

V gene TRBV6-1 combines with J gene TRBJ1-2; 7 bases align to TRBD1. After removal of 6 bases from V and 0 bases from J, the junction contained 7 bases not matched to a gene. CDR3 length: 15 amino acids. Germline loops: CDR1 MNHNS, CDR2 SASEGT. The CDR3 here is CASSWGQSANYGYTF. CDR3 bases: TGTGCCAGCAGCTGGGGACAGTCTGCTAACTATGGCTACACCTTC.

This clonotype was seen a handful of times. V usage is TRBV6-2 or TRBV6-3 and J usage is TRBJ1-1; no clear D. Germline CDR1 is MNHEY and CDR2 is SVGEGT. Trimming pared 2 bases from V and 0 bases from J, leaving 10 bases between. The CDR3 length is 15 residues. CDR3 sequence (DNA): TGTGCCAGCAGTTACAAGGGATTGATGAACACTGAAGCTTTCTTT. This gives the protein CASSYKGLMNTEAFF.

This chain uses TRBV12-3 or TRBV12-4 with TRBJ2-7; D not certain. Trimming shortened V by 5 bases and J by 3 bases, and 11 bases separated the two germline ends. The CDR3 is 13 amino acids. The CDR3 bases are TGTGCCAGCAGTCCCCGGCCCTTCTACGAGCAGTACTTC. It is translated as CASSPRPFYEQYF.

The J gene is TRBJ2-5, the V gene TRBV7-6; tentatively, D is TRBD1 (5 bases). This CDR3 is built from 12 residues. With 1 base removed from V and 7 bases from J, the gap between germline ends came to 7 bases. Germline CDR1 is SGHVS and CDR2 is FNYEAQ. CDR3 amino acids: CASSLEGWTQYF. CDR3 DNA: TGTGCCAGCAGCTTAGAGGGGTGGACCCAGTACTTC. Based on the CDR3 plus reference TRBV7-6 and TRBJ2-5, the full variable domain is GAGVSQSPRYKVTKRGQDVALRCDPISGHVSLYWYRQALGQGPEFLTYFNYEAQQDKSGLPNDRFSAERPEGSISTLTIQRTEQRDSAMYRCASSLEGWTQYFGPGTRLLVL.

The chain has TRBV7-8 and TRBJ2-3; possible D gene TRBD1, 6 bases. Germline values: CDR1 SGHVS, CDR2 FQNEAQ. The CDR3 loop spans 15 amino acids. V was pared by 4 bases and J by 1 base, with 12 bases between. CDR3: CASSSNRVRTDTQYF. Here the CDR3 DNA reads TGTGCCAGCAGCTCAAACAGGGTCCGCACAGATACGCAGTATTTT.

The genes are TRBV20-1 and TRBJ2-1; a possible D gene is TRBD2 (5 bases). V shed 3 bases and J shed 0 bases, with 9 bases lying between them. Per the germline V gene, CDR1 is DFQATT and CDR2 is SNEGSKA (reference sequence). This CDR3 has 14 amino acids. The CDR3: CSASVGSSYNEQFF. The CDR3, as DNA: TGCAGTGCTAGTGTGGGGAGCTCCTACAATGAGCAGTTCTTC.